Below, 23 T cell receptor beta chains from the same sample are listed, as sequenced in a study of blood T cell repertoires in COVID-19. Profiled with immunoSEQ multiplex PCR; TCRdb holds only in-frame clones, not every one. The sample has roughly 500,000 clones; over 75% are singletons. The material sequenced was PBMCs or T cells enriched from blood (not recorded which). The receptors originated from a woman in her forties who had recovered from COVID-19.

For the CDR3, the DNA is TGTGCCAGCAGTCGCGGATTTAGGGGGCCCGACTATAATTCACCCCTCCACTTT. Translating gives CASSRGFRGPDYNSPLHF. The rearrangement joins TRBV5-5 to TRBJ1-6; the match to TRBD1 covers 7 bases. The V and J ends lost 5 bases and 3 bases, in that order; junction bases with no gene match: 14. The CDR3 runs 18 residues. Germline V gene lookup returns CDR1 SGHKS and CDR2 YYEKEE (reference sequence). Full variable domain (outside the CDR3, taken from reference TRBV5-5 and TRBJ1-6): DAGVTQSPTHLIKTRGQQVTLRCSPISGHKSVSWYQQVLGQGPQFIFQYYEKEERGRGNFPDRFSARQFPNYSSELNVNALLLGDSALYLCASSRGFRGPDYNSPLHFGNGTRLTVT.

The chain links TRBV15 to TRBJ1-1; 10 bases fit TRBD1. CDR1 is LNHNV, CDR2 YYDKDF, per germline (reference sequence). V gave up 5 bases and J gave up 4 bases; unmatched junction bases: 7. This CDR3 contains 15 residues. The CDR3 DNA reads as TGTGCCACCAGCGTGACAGGGGGCTGGAGCACTGAAGCTTTCTTT. Amino acids: CATSVTGGWSTEAFF.

Remarks on this clone: Other DNA variants within this sample encode the same CDR3. This chain connects TRBV9 to TRBJ2-5, with 8 nucleotides matching TRBD2. Trimming removed 0 bases from V and 5 bases from J; junction bases left unmatched: 3. There are 14 residues in the CDR3. From germline, CDR1 is SGDLS and CDR2 YYNGEE. CDR3 sequence (DNA): TGTGCCAGCAGCGTAGGACTAGCGTGGGAGACCCAGTACTTC. Amino acid sequence: CASSVGLAWETQYF.

The V and J genes are TRBV18 and TRBJ1-3; TRBD1 is a possible D gene (5 bases). Germline V CDR1 and CDR2: KGHSH, LQKENI. The CDR3 spans 16 residues. The germline V and J ends were trimmed by 2 bases and 4 bases, with 15 bases remaining between them. CDR3 sequence (DNA): TGTGCCAGCTCACCAGGGGCATCCTCGTCCGGAAACACCATATATTTT. Amino acid sequence: CASSPGASSSGNTIYF.

The chain uses TRBV10-3 and TRBJ2-5, with 13 bases identical to TRBD2. The CDR3 sequence is 15 residues long. Germline values: CDR1 ENHRY, CDR2 SYGVKD. V lost 3 bases to trimming and J lost 5 bases; unmatched junction nucleotides: 3. The CDR3 region is CAISEGLAGVETQYF. The DNA of the CDR3 is TGTGCCATCAGTGAAGGACTAGCGGGAGTGGAGACCCAGTACTTC.

The chain recombines TRBV5-8 with TRBJ1-1; D unresolved. The V gene's germline CDR1 is SGHTS and CDR2 YDEGEE. Trimming pared 0 bases from V and 8 bases from J, leaving 11 bases between. The CDR3 runs 13 residues. CDR3 loop: CASSLGWLLEAFF. CDR3 in DNA: TGTGCCAGCAGCTTGGGGTGGCTCTTGGAAGCTTTCTTT. Full variable domain (rest looked up from reference TRBV5-8 and TRBJ1-1): EAGVTQSPTHLIKTRGQQATLRCSPISGHTSVYWYQQALGLGLQFLLWYDEGEERNRGNFPPRFSGRQFPNYSSELNVNALELEDSALYLCASSLGWLLEAFFGQGTRLTVV.

CDR3 sequence reads: CASSFGTRSYNEQFF. The CDR3 DNA sequence: TGCGCCAGCAGCTTCGGGACACGCTCCTACAATGAGCAGTTCTTC. The chain uses TRBV5-1 and TRBJ2-1, with D tentatively TRBD1 (6 bases). Trimming stripped 2 bases from V and 0 bases from J, with 9 bases between. Looked up from germline, CDR1 is SGHRS and CDR2 is YFSETQ. The CDR3 is made up of 15 amino acids.

This CDR3 is CASSLQGGNQPQHF. The CDR3 coding sequence is TGTGCCAGCAGCTTACAGGGGGGCAATCAGCCCCAGCATTTT. The rearrangement joins TRBV7-9 to TRBJ1-5, with TRBD1 matching 7 bases. The CDR3 covers 14 residues. With V trimmed by 2 bases and J by 2 bases, 0 bases remained unmatched. From germline, CDR1 is SEHNR and CDR2 FQNEAQ (reference sequence).

J is TRBJ2-1 and V is TRBV19, with D perhaps matching TRBD2 (6 bases). Germline V gene sequence: CDR1 LNHDA, CDR2 SQIVND (reference sequence). V lost 3 bases and J 8 bases, leaving 14 bases between the germline ends. The CDR3 length is 14 residues. CDR3 bases: TGTGCCAGTAGTATGTGGAGGGCAAGGGATGAGCAGTTCTTC. Encoded protein: CASSMWRARDEQFF.

The chain employs TRBV12-3 or TRBV12-4 and TRBJ2-1, with 11 bases fitting TRBD2. V was pared by 8 bases and J by 8 bases, with 5 bases of the junction left unmatched. The CDR3 extends over 13 amino acids. The CDR3 DNA is TGTGCCAGCGCGACTAGCGGGATAGATGAGCAGTTCTTC. Its translation: CASATSGIDEQFF.

Points on this clone: At the DNA level, this CDR3 is encoded by other sequences in the same sample as well. This rearrangement joins TRBV5-1 to TRBJ2-1; 9 positions agree with TRBD2. V was pared by 2 bases and J by 4 bases, with 1 base of the junction left unmatched. This CDR3 region has 14 residues. CDR1 is SGHRS and CDR2 is YFSETQ in the germline V gene. In nucleotides, the CDR3 is TGCGCCAGCAGCTTAACTAGCGGGTACAATGAGCAGTTCTTC. Encoded protein: CASSLTSGYNEQFF.

The genes are TRBV30 and TRBJ1-4, with a possible D match to TRBD1 (5 bases). Germline CDR1 is GTSNPN and CDR2 is SVGIG (reference sequence). Trimming pared 0 bases from V and 4 bases from J, leaving 15 bases between. The CDR3 has 16 amino acids. CDR3 in DNA: TGTGCCTGGAGTGTAAACAGCCATCAGGGTAATGAAAAACTGTTTTTT. Translated, it gives CAWSVNSHQGNEKLFF.

The rearrangement uses TRBV9 and TRBJ2-2; TRBD2 matches at 7 bases. In germline, CDR1 is SGDLS, CDR2 YYNGEE. V dropped 5 bases and J dropped 4; count of bases not matched to a gene: 11. The length of the CDR3 is 16 residues. Here the CDR3 reads CASRYGAGASTGELFF. As DNA, the CDR3 is TGTGCCAGCAGATACGGGGCGGGAGCTAGCACCGGGGAGCTGTTTTTT.

The chain employs TRBV5-1 and TRBJ2-3, with D possibly TRBD1 on 6 matching bases. V lost 5 bases to trimming and J lost 0 bases, with 16 bases between them. The length of the CDR3 is 16 residues. Germline V CDR1 and CDR2: SGHRS, YFSETQ. The CDR3 region is CASRTGAQGSTDTQYF. The CDR3 DNA sequence: TGCGCCAGCAGAACTGGGGCACAGGGCAGCACAGATACGCAGTATTTT.

This clone was seen just once. The rearrangement links TRBV4-1 to TRBJ1-3; possibly TRBD1 for D (5 bases). This CDR3 spans 17 amino acids. Germline CDR1 and CDR2: MGHRA and YSYEKL. Trimming shortened V by 3 bases and J by 0 bases, and 15 bases separated the two germline ends. The CDR3 spells CASSHQLRDSSGNTIYF. The CDR3 DNA follows: TGCGCCAGCAGCCATCAGCTACGGGACTCCTCTGGAAACACCATATATTTT.

This clone was recorded only once. V and J are TRBV7-9 and TRBJ2-7; 11 positions match TRBD2. V lost 4 bases and J lost 2; bases outside the gene matches: 7. The CDR3 has 16 residues. From germline, CDR1 is SEHNR and CDR2 FQNEAQ (reference sequence). CDR3 bases: TGTGCCAGCAGCTCTCGGGGGACTAGCGGAGCCTACGAGCAGTACTTC. Amino acid sequence: CASSSRGTSGAYEQYF.

The chain links TRBV29-1 to TRBJ1-1; tentative D call: TRBD1 (6 bases). Trimming shortened V by 7 bases and J by 2 bases, and 14 bases separated the two germline ends. CDR1 is SQVTM and CDR2 is ANQGSEA in the germline V gene. CDR3 length equals 13 residues. CDR3 sequence: CSAGGSSNTEAFF. CDR3 nucleotides: TGCAGCGCGGGGGGCAGTTCCAACACTGAAGCTTTCTTT.

This clone showed up just a few times. This rearrangement joins TRBV11-2 to TRBJ1-5, with D hard to call. V lost 2 bases, J lost 2 bases, and 7 bases lay in between. The CDR3 covers 14 residues. Per germline, CDR1 SGHAT and CDR2 FQNNGV. CDR3 region: CASSLLAGNQPQHF. The CDR3 bases are TGTGCCAGCAGCTTACTGGCGGGCAATCAGCCCCAGCATTTT.

The chain couples TRBV5-1 to TRBJ1-1; TRBD1 aligns across 7 bases. In germline, CDR1 is SGHRS, CDR2 YFSETQ. The length of the CDR3 is 15 residues. The V segment lost 4 bases and the J segment 4 bases; nucleotides outside the gene matches: 10. CDR3 protein: CASSPTRDRATEAFF. CDR3 in DNA: TGCGCCAGCAGCCCCACAAGAGACAGGGCCACTGAAGCTTTCTTT.

This rearrangement joins TRBV24-1 to TRBJ1-2; the D gene is possibly TRBD1 (5 bases). The CDR3 totals 12 residues. CDR1 KGHDR and CDR2 SFDVKD come from the germline V gene. Trimming took 12 bases from V and 8 from J, leaving 18 bases between them. The CDR3, as DNA: TGTGCCGTCGGGAGAGGGGCTGAGGGCTACACCTTC. Translation: CAVGRGAEGYTF.

This clone came up a few times. The rearrangement joins TRBV4-3 to TRBJ1-2, with TRBD1 identical over 7 bases. Germline V gives CDR1 LGHNA, CDR2 YSLEER. The CDR3 spans 15 residues. The V and J ends lost 4 bases and 6 bases, in that order; junction bases with no gene match: 11. Written as DNA, the CDR3 is TGCGCCAGCAGCCCCATGGTGGGACAGTGGAATGGCTACACCTTC. Protein product: CASSPMVGQWNGYTF.

This clone appeared once. This rearrangement joins TRBV19 to TRBJ2-1; D is unresolved. The ends were cut back, 0 bases at V and 4 bases at J, with 10 bases in the middle. The CDR3 is 15 amino acids. CDR1 LNHDA and CDR2 SQIVND come from the germline V gene (reference sequence). The CDR3 nucleotides are TGTGCCAGTAGTATAGAGGGCCTGTCATACAATGAGCAGTTCTTC. This translates into CASSIEGLSYNEQFF.

The CDR3 DNA reads TGTGCCAGCAGTGGGTCGGGCAGAGGGAGCACTGAAGCTTTCTTT. Translation: CASSGSGRGSTEAFF. The V and J genes are TRBV2 and TRBJ1-1; D not resolved. From germline, CDR1 is SNHLY and CDR2 FYNNEI. This CDR3 spans 15 amino acids. With 4 bases removed from V and 4 bases from J, the gap between germline ends came to 16 bases. The whole variable domain, filled in from reference TRBV2 and TRBJ1-1, reads EPEVTQTPSHQVTQMGQEVILRCVPISNHLYFYWYRQILGQKVEFLVSFYNNEISEKSEIFDDQFSVERPDGSNFTLKIRSTKLEDSAMYFCASSGSGRGSTEAFFGQGTRLTVV.